This TCR beta chain was identified in a study of T cell repertoires in cytomegalovirus infection. Germline CDR1 LGHNT, CDR2 FRNRAP. The ends lost 6 bases at V and 2 bases at J; junction bases unmatched: 5. The CDR3 covers 16 residues. In regard to this clonotype: As yet, its antigen is unknown.

TCRdb itself ran the reads through MiXCR, one entry per CDR3 protein. Among some 350,000 distinct CDR3 sequences listed, 29% were seen once. This TCR came from a human donor in good health (CMV status not recorded). Some clones in this sample may be carry-over from other donors' samples. The chain links TRBV12-5 to TRBJ2-1; the match to TRBD2 covers 12 bases. The sample in question was cultured PBMCs, obtained from culture after CMV antigen stimulation. The chain's CDR3 is CASGLRLAGAYNEQFF. In nucleotides, the CDR3 is TGTGCTAGTGGCCTAAGACTAGCGGGGGCCTACAATGAGCAGTTCTTC.